These 21 T cell receptor beta chains were sequenced from one sample in a study of blood T cell repertoires in COVID-19. Measured with immunoSEQ multiplex PCR; TCRdb has only the in-frame clones, and not every one. The sample gives 84,000 or so clones, about 83% of which show up once; about 5.3% is in the top ten. The sequencing input was peripheral blood. Every receptor here comes from a man between 60 and 70 years old with acute or convalescent COVID-19.

The chain has TRBV4-2 and TRBJ2-7; the D gene is possibly TRBD2 (5 bases). Trimming stripped 0 bases from V and 4 bases from J, with 19 bases between. The CDR3 covers 17 residues. Per the germline V gene, CDR1 is LGHNA and CDR2 is YNFKEQ. The DNA of the CDR3 is TGTGCCAGCAGCCAAGATCCTGCCGGACTGGCTACGTACGAGCAGTACTTC. It yields the protein CASSQDPAGLATYEQYF.

The CDR3 loop is CATRRDRGLYGYTF. The CDR3 DNA reads as TGTGCCACCAGGAGGGACAGGGGGCTCTATGGCTACACCTTC. This rearrangement joins TRBV15 to TRBJ1-2, with 12 bases matching TRBD1. V shed 6 bases, J shed 4 bases, and the junction held 3 bases outside the gene matches. Germline values: CDR1 LNHNV, CDR2 YYDKDF (reference sequence). The CDR3 runs to 14 residues.

The chain joins TRBV9 to TRBJ2-1; TRBD1 is a possible D gene (6 bases). CDR1 is SGDLS, CDR2 YYNGEE, per germline. V shed 3 bases and J shed 0 bases, with 13 bases lying between them. The CDR3 extends over 16 amino acids. The CDR3 DNA sequence: TGTGCCAGCAGCGACCACAGGGAATACTCCTACAATGAGCAGTTCTTC. This translates into CASSDHREYSYNEQFF. Full variable domain (missing parts from reference TRBV9 and TRBJ2-1): DSGVTQTPKHLITATGQRVTLRCSPRSGDLSVYWYQQSLDQGLQFLIQYYNGEERAKGNILERFSAQQFPDLHSELNLSSLELGDSALYFCASSDHREYSYNEQFFGPGTRLTVL.

J is TRBJ1-6 and V is TRBV4-1; TRBD1 is a possible D gene (5 bases). The germline V gene encodes CDR1 MGHRA and CDR2 YSYEKL. This CDR3 has 13 residues. The ends were cut back, 0 bases at V and 9 bases at J, with 6 bases in the middle. Here the CDR3 DNA reads TGCGCCAGCAGCCAAGACGACAGTTCACCCCTCCACTTT. Residues: CASSQDDSSPLHF.

The rearrangement joins TRBV9 to TRBJ2-5, with 8 bases that match TRBD1. Trimming took 3 bases from V and 1 from J; bases not matched to a gene: 2. Germline CDR1 and CDR2: SGDLS and YYNGEE. The CDR3 totals 14 residues. Here the CDR3 reads CASSATGGQETQYF. The CDR3 DNA sequence: TGTGCCAGCAGCGCCACAGGGGGCCAAGAGACCCAGTACTTC.

The V call is TRBV29-1, the J call TRBJ1-4; perhaps TRBD1 as D (5 bases). CDR3 length: 13 residues. Trimming removed 4 bases at V and 7 bases at J, with 13 bases between. The germline V gene encodes CDR1 SQVTM and CDR2 ANQGSEA. The CDR3 DNA is TGCAGCGTTGTGGTTCAGGGATTTGAAAAACTGTTTTTT. Residues: CSVVVQGFEKLFF.

The chain joins TRBV29-1 to TRBJ2-2, with 9 bases fitting TRBD1. V was pared by 4 bases and J by 7 bases, with 4 bases of the junction left unmatched. Germline CDR1 and CDR2: SQVTM and ANQGSEA. This CDR3 is built from 13 residues. CDR3 DNA sequence: TGCAGCGTTGGGACAGGGGTCTTCGGGGAGCTGTTTTTT. Protein product: CSVGTGVFGELFF.

V and J are TRBV10-2 and TRBJ2-5; possibly TRBD2 for D (6 bases). The germline V gene encodes CDR1 WSHSY and CDR2 SAAADI. Trimming shortened V by 3 bases and J by 4 bases, and 9 bases separated the two germline ends. The CDR3 covers 13 residues. The CDR3 region has the DNA TGCGCCAGCAGTGAAGGCGGGGTAGAGACCCAGTACTTC. Its translation: CASSEGGVETQYF.

The chain couples TRBV18 to TRBJ1-1; D ambiguous. Trimming shortened V by 5 bases and J by 5 bases, and 15 bases separated the two germline ends. The CDR3 totals 14 residues. In germline, CDR1 is KGHSH, CDR2 LQKENI. CDR3 residues: CASSSLDSGTEAFF. CDR3 DNA: TGTGCCAGCTCATCCTTGGACTCGGGGACTGAAGCTTTCTTT. Complete variable domain (other parts from reference TRBV18 and TRBJ1-1): NAGVMQNPRHLVRRRGQEARLRCSPMKGHSHVYWYRQLPEEGLKFMVYLQKENIIDESGMPKERFSAEFPKEGPSILRIQQVVRGDSAAYFCASSSLDSGTEAFFGQGTRLTVV.

The CDR3 here is CASSFTRGYEQYF. The CDR3 coding sequence is TGTGCCAGCAGTTTCACAAGGGGCTACGAGCAGTACTTC. V gene TRBV6-5 combines with J gene TRBJ2-7, with D maybe TRBD1 (5 bases). CDR1 and CDR2 (germline): MNHEY, SVGAGI. Trimming removed 4 bases from V and 3 bases from J, with 10 bases in between. CDR3 length equals 13 residues.

The genes are TRBV27 and TRBJ2-1; 8 bases are shared with TRBD2. V was pared by 0 bases and J by 4 bases, with 2 bases of the junction left unmatched. Germline CDR1 reads MNHEY; CDR2 reads SMNVEV (reference sequence). CDR3 length: 15 residues. CDR3 in DNA: TGTGCCAGCAGTTTATCGTCGGGGGGGTACAATGAGCAGTTCTTC. Its protein product is CASSLSSGGYNEQFF.

V usage is TRBV5-1 and J usage is TRBJ2-5; 8 nucleotides align to TRBD2. CDR3 length: 16 amino acids. The ends lost 7 bases at V and 2 bases at J; junction bases unmatched: 13. The germline V gene encodes CDR1 SGHRS and CDR2 YFSETQ. The CDR3 DNA is TGCGCCAGCGGATTAGGGGACTTAGCGGGGCAAGAGACCCAGTACTTC. It is translated as CASGLGDLAGQETQYF.

The chain carries TRBV12-3 or TRBV12-4 and TRBJ2-2; D is unclear. Trimming removed 6 bases at V and 9 bases at J, with 11 bases between. The CDR3 loop spans 12 amino acids. CDR3 DNA: TGTGCCAGCAGCCCGGTAGTTAGGGAGCTGTTTTTT. Its protein is CASSPVVRELFF.

The gene calls are TRBV27 and TRBJ1-5; 10 nucleotides line up with TRBD1. This CDR3 region has 16 residues. Germline V gene data show CDR1 as MNHEY and CDR2 as SMNVEV (reference sequence). V was pared by 5 bases and J by 7 bases, with 11 bases of the junction left unmatched. DNA for the CDR3: TGTGCCAGCAGTGTAAAGACAGGGGGCAAGTGGCAGCCCCAGCATTTT. Protein sequence: CASSVKTGGKWQPQHF.

The J gene is TRBJ1-2, the V gene TRBV30; 8 bases are a match to TRBD1. This CDR3 comprises 12 residues. CDR1 GTSNPN and CDR2 SVGIG come from the germline V gene (reference sequence). After removal of 3 bases from V and 8 bases from J, the junction contained 5 bases not matched to a gene. Here the CDR3 reads CAWRAQGGGYTF. The CDR3 bases are TGTGCCTGGAGGGCACAGGGGGGGGGCTACACCTTC.

This chain uses TRBV10-3 with TRBJ2-3, with 13 bases lining up with TRBD2. Germline V gene data show CDR1 as ENHRY and CDR2 as SYGVKD. V shed 4 bases, J shed 5 bases, and the junction held 6 bases outside the gene matches. There are 16 residues in the CDR3. The CDR3 coding sequence is TGTGCCATCAGTGGAACTAGCGGGGGGGCCGGAGATACGCAGTATTTT. Its protein product is CAISGTSGGAGDTQYF.

The chain recombines TRBV3-1 (or the pseudogene TRBV3-2) with TRBJ2-1, with TRBD1 as a possible D gene (6 bases). The CDR3 length is 16 residues. The germline V and J ends were trimmed by 0 bases and 6 bases, with 15 bases remaining between them. Per the germline V gene, CDR1 is LGHDT and CDR2 is YNNKEL (reference sequence). The CDR3 nucleotides are TGTGCCAGCAGCCAAGATAAGGGACAAACATTCAATGAGCAGTTCTTC. This codes for CASSQDKGQTFNEQFF.

The V gene is TRBV11-3, the J gene TRBJ1-1, with a possible D match to TRBD1 (6 bases). V lost 2 bases and J 5 bases, leaving 9 bases between the germline ends. CDR1 is SGHNT and CDR2 is YENEEA in the germline V gene. CDR3 length: 13 residues. CDR3 residues: CASSLQGHTEAFF. The CDR3 nucleotides are TGTGCCAGCAGCTTACAGGGACATACTGAAGCTTTCTTT.

The chain is built from TRBV4-2 and TRBJ1-2; no clear D. V dropped 4 bases and J dropped 4 bases, with 16 bases sitting between them. CDR1 and CDR2 (germline): LGHNA, YNFKEQ. The CDR3 runs to 15 residues. The CDR3 reads CASSPLATDSYGYTF. The CDR3 DNA reads as TGTGCCAGCAGCCCGTTGGCCACAGATAGCTATGGCTACACCTTC.

The chain links TRBV5-6 to TRBJ1-2; D remains ambiguous. This CDR3 is 13 amino acids long. Trimming left V 0 bases short and J 1 base short, with 4 bases between. Germline loops: CDR1 SGHDT, CDR2 YYEEEE. For the CDR3, the DNA is TGTGCCAGCAGCTTGGTTAATAACTATGGCTACACCTTC. It codes for CASSLVNNYGYTF.

The chain joins TRBV30 to TRBJ2-7, with 9 bases identical to TRBD1. V dropped 0 bases and J dropped 3; count of bases not matched to a gene: 15. The germline CDR1 and CDR2 sequences are GTSNPN and SVGIG (reference sequence). This CDR3 has 18 residues. The CDR3 sequence is CAWSVRLDRGLARYEQYF. CDR3 nucleotides: TGTGCCTGGAGTGTAAGGCTGGACAGGGGTTTGGCACGCTACGAGCAGTACTTC.